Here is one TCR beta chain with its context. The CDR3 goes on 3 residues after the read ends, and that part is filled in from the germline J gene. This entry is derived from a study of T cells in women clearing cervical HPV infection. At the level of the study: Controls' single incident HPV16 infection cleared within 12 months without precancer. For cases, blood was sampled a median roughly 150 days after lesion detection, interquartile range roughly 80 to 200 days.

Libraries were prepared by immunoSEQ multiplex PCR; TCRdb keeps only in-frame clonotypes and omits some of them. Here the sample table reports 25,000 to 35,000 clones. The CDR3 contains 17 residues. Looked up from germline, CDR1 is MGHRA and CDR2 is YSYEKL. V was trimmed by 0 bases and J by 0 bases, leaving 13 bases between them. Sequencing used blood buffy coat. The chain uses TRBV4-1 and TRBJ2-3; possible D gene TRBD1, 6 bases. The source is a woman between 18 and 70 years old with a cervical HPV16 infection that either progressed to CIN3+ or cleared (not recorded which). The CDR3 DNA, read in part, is TGCGCCAGCAGCCAAGAGGGGGCGGGTACTAGCACAGATACG. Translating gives CASSQEGAGTSTDT. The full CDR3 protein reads CASSQEGAGTSTDTQYF.